This T cell receptor (beta chain) derives from a study of T cell repertoires in cytomegalovirus infection. As for the study in general: Use of recently identified HLA-C-restricted and well-studied HLA-B-restricted CMV epitopes was part of the study. Matching HLA type, along with CMV infection, was indicated by public TCR beta signatures. Findings and limits, study-wide: CMV-specific TCR beta clonotypes restricted by HLA-C dominated the ex vivo response.

MiXCR, applied by TCRdb to the reads, yields one record per CDR3 protein. This table holds about 500,000 distinct CDR3 sequences, 33% found once. This CDR3 comprises 17 residues. V was clipped by 4 bases and J by 4 bases; unmatched bases: 9. Germline CDR1 reads LNHDA; CDR2 reads SQIVND (reference sequence). As to this clonotype: Its antigen remains unknown.

This receptor was taken from a human donor in good health (CMV status not recorded). Some clones in this sample may be carry-over from other donors' samples. The chain is built from TRBV19 and TRBJ2-6, with 8 bases matching TRBD2. Sequencing used cultured PBMCs, obtained from culture after CMV antigen stimulation. This CDR3 is CASSTNGGGGGANVLTF. The CDR3 DNA follows: TGTGCCAGTAGTACCAACGGGGGGGGCGGAGGGGCCAACGTCCTGACTTTC.